This T cell receptor (beta chain) is from a study of blood T cell repertoires in COVID-19. On the study more broadly: PBMCs, B-cell-depleted T cells, or T cells provided the cDNA or gDNA that made up the material.

The CDR3 sequence is 15 residues long. With 5 bases clipped from V and 2 bases from J, the junction kept 7 bases outside the gene matches. Per germline, CDR1 SEHNR and CDR2 FQNEAQ (reference sequence). Only in-frame clones appear in the TCRdb table, and some are missing; sequencing was by immunoSEQ multiplex PCR. The sample includes about 65,000 clones, about 88% seen only once; the top ten take roughly 1.2%. This TCR was recovered from a man between 60 and 70 years old with acute or convalescent COVID-19. This chain connects TRBV7-9 to TRBJ2-3; 7 positions match TRBD1. The sample taken for sequencing was peripheral blood. CDR3 nucleotides: TGTGCCAGCAGCACCCGGGACAGAAACACAGATACGCAGTATTTT. This gives the protein CASSTRDRNTDTQYF.